The source of this TCR beta chain is a study of cytomegalovirus exposure and HLA in healthy donors. Study-wide points: Generally TCR sequences proved uncommon, though certain public TCRs appeared in numerous donors. Several of the most significant clusters appeared, in a later analysis, to be linked to common viral pathogens. Sequencing likely caused a cluster of highly shared sequence variants. The study put under 200 TCR beta chains on its list as cytomegalovirus-associated.

This clone has only a few counts. Its antigen is currently unknown. This CDR3 is 13 amino acids long. V lost 6 bases, J lost 8 bases, and 16 bases lay in between. In germline, CDR1 is MNHNS, CDR2 SASEGT. A multiplex PCR was run with 60 Vbeta primers and 13 Jbeta primers. Clones were read by immunoSEQ multiplex PCR, and TCRdb kept only the in-frame ones, dropping some. Here the sample spans about 130,000 clones, around 8.5% being singletons. V gene TRBV6-1 combines with J gene TRBJ1-2, with D unresolved. Sequences were obtained from PBMCs. The clonotype originates from a middle-aged man in good health and CMV-seronegative. CDR3 sequence: CASSPGPDTGYTF. For the CDR3, the DNA is TGTGCCAGCAGCCCTGGCCCCGACACGGGCTACACCTTC.